Presented here are 27 T cell receptor beta chains from one specimen sequenced in a study of cytomegalovirus exposure and HLA in healthy donors. The study ran its PCR with 60 Vbeta and 13 Jbeta primers. Data came from immunoSEQ multiplex PCR; TCRdb stores just in-frame clones and leaves some out. The profile covers about 200,000 clones, with 82% appearing a single time and about 0.092% taken by the ten largest. Material: PBMCs. The receptors originated from a boy aged 2 to 10 in good health and CMV-seronegative.

This clone was picked up a small number of times. This CDR3 is CASRSVAGEAYEQYF. The DNA of the CDR3 is TGTGCCAGTAGAAGTGTAGCGGGTGAAGCCTACGAGCAGTACTTC. The rearrangement joins TRBV19 to TRBJ2-7; 7 bases fit TRBD2. This CDR3 has 15 amino acids. Germline CDR1 LNHDA, CDR2 SQIVND (reference sequence). V shed 6 bases, J shed 2 bases, and the junction held 10 bases outside the gene matches.

The J gene is TRBJ1-2, the V gene TRBV7-9, with a weak D call TRBD1 (5 bases). This CDR3 region has 15 residues. V was cut by 2 bases and J by 7 bases, with 17 bases left in between. Germline lookup yields CDR1 SEHNR and CDR2 FQNEAQ (reference sequence). The CDR3 region has the DNA TGTGCCAGCAGCTTAACTATGGTGCAGGGTGGTGGCTACACCTTC. Protein: CASSLTMVQGGGYTF.

This rearrangement joins TRBV7-9 to TRBJ1-1; 9 bases map to TRBD1. V dropped 5 bases and J dropped 7; count of bases not matched to a gene: 11. The length of the CDR3 is 15 residues. Germline V lookup: CDR1 SEHNR, CDR2 FQNEAQ (reference sequence). The CDR3 loop is CASSERGQGLIEAFF. The CDR3 DNA reads TGTGCCAGCAGCGAGCGGGGACAGGGATTAATTGAAGCTTTCTTT.

The J gene is TRBJ2-1, the V gene TRBV5-4, with TRBD1 matching 9 bases. J gave up 0 bases and V 7 bases, and 5 bases lay outside the gene matches. Germline CDR1 is SGHNT and CDR2 is YYREEE (reference sequence). The CDR3 extends over 15 amino acids. CDR3 sequence reads: CASGQGSSSYNEQFF. The CDR3 DNA follows: TGTGCCAGCGGACAGGGGTCGAGCTCCTACAATGAGCAGTTCTTC.

The chain has TRBV2 and TRBJ1-6; 9 nucleotides align to TRBD1. Trimming at V came to 5 bases and at J to 7 bases, leaving 9 bases not matched to a gene. The CDR3 contains 16 residues. The germline V gene has CDR1 SNHLY and CDR2 FYNNEI. CDR3 nucleotide sequence: TGTGCCAGCAGTAACACCGGACAGGGGAGAAATTCACCCCTCCACTTT. Its protein product is CASSNTGQGRNSPLHF.

The CDR3 region is CASSPRFGTGPKGTTGELFF. The CDR3 coding sequence is TGTGCCAGCAGCCCACGATTCGGGACAGGGCCAAAGGGGACCACCGGGGAGCTGTTTTTT. The J gene is TRBJ2-2, the V gene TRBV7-3, with 9 positions matching TRBD1. This CDR3 comprises 20 residues. The V gene end was trimmed by 5 bases and the J gene end by 4 bases; junction bases not matched to a gene: 20. Germline V lookup: CDR1 SGHTA, CDR2 FQGTGA.

Only a few counts were recorded for this clone. The J gene is TRBJ2-5, the V gene TRBV5-1; 9 nucleotides align to TRBD2. CDR1 is SGHRS and CDR2 is YFSETQ in the germline V gene. V shed 3 bases and J 4 bases; nucleotides not matched to a gene: 4. CDR3 size: 14 residues. This chain's CDR3 is CASSWRGGPETQYF. The CDR3, as DNA: TGCGCCAGCAGCTGGCGGGGGGGCCCAGAGACCCAGTACTTC.

The chain has TRBV27 and TRBJ2-1; 10 nucleotides agree with TRBD2. Trimming cost V 4 bases and J 8 bases; bases outside gene matches: 5. The CDR3 is made up of 14 amino acids. The V gene's germline CDR1 is MNHEY and CDR2 SMNVEV (reference sequence). The DNA for the CDR3 is TGTGCCAGCAGTTCTACTAGCGGGAAGGATGAGCAGTTCTTC. Residues: CASSSTSGKDEQFF.

V gene TRBV4-3 combines with J gene TRBJ2-1; the D gene is possibly TRBD1 (6 bases). Between the trimmed V and J ends, which lost 1 base and 9 bases, there was a span of 10 bases. CDR1 is LGHNA, CDR2 YSLEER, per germline. This CDR3 region has 13 residues. The CDR3 DNA is TGCGCCAGCAGCCAAGTAATAGGGGGTGAGCAGTTCTTC. This codes for CASSQVIGGEQFF.

The rearrangement links TRBV19 to TRBJ2-2, with 9 bases fitting TRBD2. The CDR3 is made up of 15 amino acids. Trimming removed 8 bases from V and 6 bases from J; junction bases left unmatched: 10. Germline V gene lookup returns CDR1 LNHDA and CDR2 SQIVND (reference sequence). In nucleotides, the CDR3 is TGTGCCAGTCTCTCTGGTAGCGGGGGTTCCGGGGAGCTGTTTTTT. Amino acid sequence: CASLSGSGGSGELFF. Drawing the rest from reference TRBV19 and TRBJ2-2, the complete variable domain is DGGITQSPKYLFRKEGQNVTLSCEQNLNHDAMYWYRQDPGQGLRLIYYSQIVNDFQKGDIAEGYSVSREKKESFPLTVTSAQKNPTAFYLCASLSGSGGSGELFFGEGSRLTVL.

This clone appeared a single time. This chain uses TRBV5-4 with TRBJ2-5, with TRBD1 identical over 10 bases. The end of the DNA is better explained by TRBJ2-7, so the J call may be wrong. Germline CDR1 SGHNT, CDR2 YYREEE (reference sequence). The CDR3 runs 17 residues. The CDR3 reads CASSLRKGTGDRYEQYF. The CDR3 bases are TGTGCCAGCAGCTTGCGGAAAGGGACAGGGGATAGATACGAGCAGTACTTC.

The chain is built from TRBV5-6 and TRBJ1-2; D gene unclear. Germline lookup yields CDR1 SGHDT and CDR2 YYEEEE. The CDR3 sequence is 14 residues long. V was clipped by 4 bases and J by 4 bases, with 14 bases between them. The CDR3 sequence is CASSPGGSLYGYTF. The CDR3 bases are TGTGCCAGCAGCCCGGGAGGGTCCCTCTATGGCTACACCTTC.

The CDR3 is CASSLRAPGGGTDTQYF. The CDR3 DNA follows: TGTGCCAGCAGCTTACGCGCTCCAGGGGGCGGTACAGATACGCAGTATTTT. The genes are TRBV7-2 and TRBJ2-3; TRBD1 matches 8 bases. The CDR3 is made up of 17 amino acids. CDR1 is SGHTA, CDR2 FQGNSA, per germline. The ends lost 2 bases at V and 3 bases at J; junction bases unmatched: 10.

The genes are TRBV6-5 and TRBJ2-7; 7 bases fit TRBD2. Germline V lookup: CDR1 MNHEY, CDR2 SVGAGI. The trim removed 4 bases at V and 3 bases at J, leaving 3 bases unmatched. This CDR3 is built from 13 residues. The CDR3 DNA follows: TGTGCCAGCAGTTGGGGGGGTGACTACGAGCAGTACTTC. It is translated as CASSWGGDYEQYF.

This sequence joins TRBV19 and TRBJ1-6; D gene unclear. V lost 5 bases to trimming and J lost 10 bases, with 12 bases between them. In germline, CDR1 is LNHDA, CDR2 SQIVND (reference sequence). The CDR3 contains 13 residues. The CDR3 nucleotides are TGTGCCAGTAGTGGGCAAAGCGGATCACCCCTCCACTTT. Residues: CASSGQSGSPLHF. The whole variable domain, remainder taken from reference TRBV19 and TRBJ1-6, is DGGITQSPKYLFRKEGQNVTLSCEQNLNHDAMYWYRQDPGQGLRLIYYSQIVNDFQKGDIAEGYSVSREKKESFPLTVTSAQKNPTAFYLCASSGQSGSPLHFGNGTRLTVT.

The chain employs TRBV19 and TRBJ1-2; 9 nucleotides line up with TRBD1. CDR1 is LNHDA, CDR2 SQIVND, per germline (reference sequence). The CDR3 has 12 amino acids. The V and J ends lost 9 bases and 7 bases, in that order; junction bases with no gene match: 6. The CDR3 spells CASTGGLGGYTF. The CDR3 DNA reads as TGTGCCAGCACAGGGGGCTTGGGTGGCTACACCTTC.

This chain joins TRBV4-2 and TRBJ2-6, with TRBD1 matching 11 bases. Germline-derived CDR1 and CDR2 are LGHNA and YNFKEQ. V gave up 4 bases and J gave up 3 bases; unmatched junction bases: 11. This CDR3 spans 19 amino acids. The CDR3, as DNA: TGTGCCAGCAGCCTCATGGGACAGGGGGTTCTTCGTGGGGCCAACGTCCTGACTTTC. Amino acids: CASSLMGQGVLRGANVLTF.

This clone was observed a few times. The chain uses TRBV18 and TRBJ2-7; TRBD1 matches at 9 bases. Germline CDR1 KGHSH, CDR2 LQKENI. The CDR3 runs 15 residues. J gave up 6 bases and V 5 bases, and 11 bases lay outside the gene matches. The chain's CDR3 is CASSYGTGNPREQYF. The CDR3 region has the DNA TGTGCCAGCTCATACGGGACAGGGAACCCCCGCGAGCAGTACTTC.

The chain uses TRBV27 and TRBJ1-5; perhaps TRBD1 as D (5 bases). Trimming cost V 10 bases and J 5 bases, with 15 bases left between them. CDR3 length: 13 residues. CDR1 and CDR2 (germline): MNHEY, SMNVEV (reference sequence). CDR3 sequence: CATGRGEDQPQHF. The DNA of the CDR3 is TGTGCCACCGGGAGAGGGGAAGATCAGCCCCAGCATTTT.

The table lists this clone with a count of one. This chain links TRBV19 with TRBJ1-4; D is uncertain. Trimming stripped 5 bases from V and 10 bases from J, with 17 bases between. The germline CDR1 and CDR2 sequences are LNHDA and SQIVND (reference sequence). This CDR3 is 14 amino acids long. The CDR3 DNA reads as TGTGCCAGTAGTCAGACTGAAAAGTCGGGAAAACTGTTTTTT. It codes for CASSQTEKSGKLFF.

As DNA, the CDR3 is TGCGCCAGCAGCCCAGGACTAAGCGGGGGAGTGGATACGCAGTATTTT. It is translated as CASSPGLSGGVDTQYF. J is TRBJ2-3 and V is TRBV4-3; 8 nucleotides agree with TRBD2. Germline lookup yields CDR1 LGHNA and CDR2 YSLEER. The ends lost 4 bases at V and 6 bases at J; junction bases unmatched: 12. The CDR3 has 16 residues.

The chain joins TRBV4-3 to TRBJ2-1, with 10 bases identical to TRBD1. Germline CDR1 and CDR2: LGHNA and YSLEER. The V and J ends lost 1 base and 7 bases, in that order; junction bases with no gene match: 13. This CDR3 is 18 amino acids long. CDR3 sequence: CASSQAPPTGGRVNEQFF. The CDR3 bases are TGCGCCAGCAGCCAAGCGCCCCCGACAGGGGGCAGGGTAAATGAGCAGTTCTTC.

This clone was observed a handful of times. The CDR3 carries no conserved terminal phenylalanine or tryptophan, so it likely arises from a read error. Because the CDR3's place on the DNA is in doubt, the DNA is left out and the CDR3 is given as listed by TCRdb. The V and J genes are TRBV2 and TRBJ1-2; the table's D call of TRBD1 was not tested on the DNA. Per the germline V gene, CDR1 is SNHLY and CDR2 is FYNNEI. Inclusive of both ends, the CDR3 amounts to 8 amino acids. This chain's CDR3 is CARDRADR.

The V gene is TRBV5-6, the J gene TRBJ2-3; a weak D match, TRBD2 (5 bases). The CDR3 extends over 12 amino acids. CDR1 is SGHDT, CDR2 YYEEEE, per germline. V lost 4 bases to trimming and J lost 6 bases, with 9 bases between them. The CDR3 DNA sequence: TGTGCCAGCAGCACCGGCGGGGATACGCAGTATTTT. Protein: CASSTGGDTQYF.

This clone was seen a handful of times. The chain joins TRBV6-5 to TRBJ1-3, with TRBD1 matching over 7 bases. The V gene end was trimmed by 6 bases and the J gene end by 0 bases; junction bases not matched to a gene: 5. CDR1 is MNHEY, CDR2 SVGAGI, per germline. The CDR3 is made up of 15 amino acids. CDR3 in amino acids: CASSSTGHSGNTIYF. CDR3 DNA sequence: TGTGCCAGCAGCTCGACAGGGCACTCTGGAAACACCATATATTTT.

The chain couples TRBV4-1 to TRBJ1-6; 9 positions agree with TRBD1. V lost 3 bases and J lost 9; bases outside the gene matches: 9. CDR3 size: 16 residues. Per the germline V gene, CDR1 is MGHRA and CDR2 is YSYEKL. The CDR3 is CASSHTPGQGSSPLHF. CDR3 nucleotide sequence: TGCGCCAGCAGCCATACCCCGGGACAGGGTAGTTCACCCCTCCACTTT.

The V call is TRBV9, the J call TRBJ2-7; 10 bases line up with TRBD2. Losses at the gene ends were 0 bases for V and 3 bases for J; bases not matched to a gene: 0. The CDR3 consists of 14 residues. The germline CDR1 and CDR2 sequences are SGDLS and YYNGEE. As DNA, the CDR3 is TGTGCCAGCAGCGTAGGGACTAGCGGCTACGAGCAGTACTTC. Translated: CASSVGTSGYEQYF.